This TCR beta chain was sequenced for a study of STAT5B mutations in CD4+ large granular lymphocyte leukemia. Sequenced by immunoSEQ multiplex PCR; TCRdb stores in-frame clones only, minus some. The profile shows 40,000 to 55,000 clones, approximately 83% of them singletons. V lost 5 bases, J lost 8 bases, and 22 bases lay in between. The CDR3 has 15 residues. Germline lookup yields CDR1 GTSNPN and CDR2 SVGIG (reference sequence). This receptor was identified in a human donor in good health. Sequenced: CD4+ T cells from blood buffy coats. The V and J genes are TRBV30 and TRBJ2-1; TRBD1 might be the D (6 bases). The CDR3 region has the DNA TGTGCCTGGGCCAGGGGTAGCAGCCGCCTCCATGAGCAGTTCTTC. Translation gives CAWARGSSRLHEQFF.